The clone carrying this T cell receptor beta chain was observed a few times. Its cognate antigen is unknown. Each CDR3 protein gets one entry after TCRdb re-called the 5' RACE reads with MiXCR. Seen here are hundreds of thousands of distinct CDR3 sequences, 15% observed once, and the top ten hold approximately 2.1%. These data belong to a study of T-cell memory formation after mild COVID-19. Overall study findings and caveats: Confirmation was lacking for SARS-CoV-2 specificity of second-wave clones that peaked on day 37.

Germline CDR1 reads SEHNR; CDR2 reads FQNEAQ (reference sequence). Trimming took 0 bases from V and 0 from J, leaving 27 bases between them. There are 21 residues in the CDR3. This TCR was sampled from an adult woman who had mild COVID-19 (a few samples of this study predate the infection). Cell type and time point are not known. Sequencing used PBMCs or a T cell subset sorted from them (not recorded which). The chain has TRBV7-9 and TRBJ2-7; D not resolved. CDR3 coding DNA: TGTGCCAGCAGCTTAGCCGGCCCCCGGCCAGCTGTCAGGTCCAACTCCTACGAGCAGTACTTC. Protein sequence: CASSLAGPRPAVRSNSYEQYF. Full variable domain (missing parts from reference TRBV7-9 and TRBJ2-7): DTGVSQNPRHKITKRGQNVTFRCDPISEHNRLYWYRQTLGQGPEFLTYFQNEAQLEKSRLLSDRFSAERPKGSFSTLEIQRTEQGDSAMYLCASSLAGPRPAVRSNSYEQYFGPGTRLTVT.